This TCR beta chain was documented in a study of shared clonotypes between healthy human individuals. Study results and caveats: Lower generation probabilities were found for non-shared clonotypes than for those shared by all four donors. The sampled material consisted only of blood, and tissue repertoires are likely to differ. Represented genetic and exposure-history diversity was restricted by having few donors.

The CDR3 contains 16 residues. Germline lookup yields CDR1 MNHEY and CDR2 SVGAGI. V gave up 1 base and J gave up 0 bases; unmatched junction bases: 3. The data were produced by immunoSEQ multiplex PCR, yet TCRdb's version contains in-frame clones alone and is incomplete. The table includes about 2 million clones, just under 95% detected once. With regard to this clone: Its target is not known.

CD45RO-negative, CCR7-selected cells formed the naive CD8 fraction, which excluded terminally differentiated effector memory CD45RA+ cells. The chain uses TRBV6-5 and TRBJ2-1; 7 positions agree with TRBD2. This clonotype was obtained from a man younger than 35 in good health. The sample consisted of naive CD8+ T cells sorted from blood. This CDR3 reads CASSYYGGSSYNEQFF. The CDR3 nucleotides are TGTGCCAGCAGTTACTACGGCGGGAGCTCCTACAATGAGCAGTTCTTC.